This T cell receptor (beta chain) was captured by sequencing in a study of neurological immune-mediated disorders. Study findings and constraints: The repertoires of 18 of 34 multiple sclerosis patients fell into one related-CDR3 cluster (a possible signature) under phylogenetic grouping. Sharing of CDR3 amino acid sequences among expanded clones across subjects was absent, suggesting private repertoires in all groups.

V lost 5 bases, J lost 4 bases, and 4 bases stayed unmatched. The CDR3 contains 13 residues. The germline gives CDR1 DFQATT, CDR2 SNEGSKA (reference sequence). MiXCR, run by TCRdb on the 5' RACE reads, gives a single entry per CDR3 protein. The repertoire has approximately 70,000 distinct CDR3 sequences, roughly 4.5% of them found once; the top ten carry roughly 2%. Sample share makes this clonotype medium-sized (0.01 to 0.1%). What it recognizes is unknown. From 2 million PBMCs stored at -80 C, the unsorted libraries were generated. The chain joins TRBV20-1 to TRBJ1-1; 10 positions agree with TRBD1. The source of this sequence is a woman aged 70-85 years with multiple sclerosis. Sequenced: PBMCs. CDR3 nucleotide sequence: TGCAGTGCTCCCCGGACAGGGGGCACTGAAGCTTTCTTT. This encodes CSAPRTGGTEAFF.